Below, 7 T cell receptor beta chains from the same sample are listed, as sequenced in a study of blood T cell repertoires in COVID-19 (dated by TCRdb to 2020 to 2021). Library prep was done by the immunoSEQ multiplex PCR assay. TCRdb stores this immuneACCESS table with in-frame sequences only. Part of the clones is absent; in the studies checked, under half of the shortfall reflects unresolved V genes, and no reason is known for the rest. A total of hundreds of thousands of clones appear in this sample, approximately 90% of them only once. Roughly 2% of the sample rests with the top ten. The sample was PBMCs or T cells enriched from blood (not recorded which). These TCRs come from a woman aged 55-70 years in a cohort exposed to, infected with or recovered from COVID-19 (not recorded which).

The J gene is TRBJ2-2, the V gene TRBV15; D call uncertain. The CDR3 has 13 amino acids. V lost 1 base and J lost 6, with 6 bases in between. CDR1 LNHNV and CDR2 YYDKDF come from the germline V gene (reference sequence). CDR3 in DNA: TGTGCCACCAGCAGAGGACAAGCCGGGGAGCTGTTTTTT. Translation: CATSRGQAGELFF.

On this clone itself: One junction end disagrees with the germline gene, perhaps due to a read error. The chain combines TRBV10-3 with TRBJ2-1, with D perhaps matching TRBD1 (6 bases). Looked up from germline, CDR1 is ENHRY and CDR2 is SYGVKD. The CDR3 runs to 15 residues. CDR3 bases: TGTGCCATCAGTGAGGGACAGTTCTCCGACAATGAGCAGTTCTTC. Amino acid sequence: CAISEGQFSDNEQFF.

J is TRBJ2-7 and V is TRBV7-3; TRBD2 matches at 8 bases. The CDR3 has 15 amino acids. The germline V gene has CDR1 SGHTA and CDR2 FQGTGA. After removal of 3 bases from V and 2 bases from J, the junction contained 6 bases not matched to a gene. The CDR3 loop reads CASSLMPGGAYEQYF. CDR3 sequence (DNA): TGTGCCAGCAGCTTGATGCCCGGGGGGGCCTACGAGCAGTACTTC.

V usage is TRBV7-2 and J usage is TRBJ1-2; 8 bases match TRBD1. Per germline, CDR1 SGHTA and CDR2 FQGNSA. The ends lost 6 bases at V and 5 bases at J; junction bases unmatched: 8. The length of the CDR3 is 14 residues. Here the CDR3 DNA reads TGTGCCAGCAGTCTGGACAGGGCCGCTTATGGCTACACCTTC. Translating it yields CASSLDRAAYGYTF. Full variable domain (missing parts from reference TRBV7-2 and TRBJ1-2): GAGVSQSPSNKVTEKGKDVELRCDPISGHTALYWYRQSLGQGLEFLIYFQGNSAPDKSGLPSDRFSAERTGGSVSTLTIQRTQQEDSAVYLCASSLDRAAYGYTFGSGTRLTVV.

The gene calls are TRBV5-1 and TRBJ2-7; no clear D gene. The V gene's germline CDR1 is SGHRS and CDR2 YFSETQ. The CDR3 is made up of 15 amino acids. The V end lost 0 bases, the J end lost 0 bases, and 10 bases lay between the germline ends. CDR3 loop: CASSLGPSSSYEQYF. CDR3 DNA sequence: TGCGCCAGCAGCTTGGGCCCATCGAGCTCCTACGAGCAGTACTTC.

The count of this clone is one. The chain links TRBV7-2 to TRBJ2-2, with D possibly matching TRBD1 (6 bases). Between the trimmed V and J ends, which lost 6 bases and 2 bases, there was a span of 13 bases. This CDR3 is 15 amino acids long. Germline V gene lookup returns CDR1 SGHTA and CDR2 FQGNSA. The CDR3 nucleotides are TGTGCCAGCAGTTACAGGGATACAAACACCGGGGAGCTGTTTTTT. Translation gives CASSYRDTNTGELFF.

The V gene is TRBV9, the J gene TRBJ2-2, with TRBD1 matching over 7 bases. The germline gives CDR1 SGDLS, CDR2 YYNGEE. The CDR3 length is 15 residues. Germline trimming cut 0 bases from V and 2 bases from J; bases unmatched to any gene: 1. The CDR3 nucleotides read TGTGCCAGCAGCGTAGTAGGGGGCAACACCGGGGAGCTGTTTTTT. Translating gives CASSVVGGNTGELFF.